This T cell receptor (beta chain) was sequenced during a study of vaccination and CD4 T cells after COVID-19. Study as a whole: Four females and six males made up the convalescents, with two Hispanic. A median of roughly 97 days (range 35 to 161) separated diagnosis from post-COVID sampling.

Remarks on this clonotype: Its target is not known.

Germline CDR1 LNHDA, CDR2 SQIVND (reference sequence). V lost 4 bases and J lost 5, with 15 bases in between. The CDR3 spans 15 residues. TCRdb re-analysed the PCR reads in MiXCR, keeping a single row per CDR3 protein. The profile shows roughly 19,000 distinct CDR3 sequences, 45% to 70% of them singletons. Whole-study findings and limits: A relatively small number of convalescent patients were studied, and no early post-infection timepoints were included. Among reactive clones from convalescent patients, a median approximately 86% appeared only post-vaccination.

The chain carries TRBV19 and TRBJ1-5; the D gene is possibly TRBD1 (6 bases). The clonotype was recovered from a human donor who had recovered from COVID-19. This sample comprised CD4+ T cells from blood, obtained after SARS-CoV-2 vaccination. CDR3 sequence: CASSRTGSFDQPQHF. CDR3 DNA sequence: TGTGCCAGTAGTAGAACAGGGTCCTTTGATCAGCCCCAGCATTTT. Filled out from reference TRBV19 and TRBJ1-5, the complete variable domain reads DGGITQSPKYLFRKEGQNVTLSCEQNLNHDAMYWYRQDPGQGLRLIYYSQIVNDFQKGDIAEGYSVSREKKESFPLTVTSAQKNPTAFYLCASSRTGSFDQPQHFGDGTRLSIL.